This entry concerns a single T cell receptor (beta chain). The data stem from a study of blood T cell repertoires in COVID-19. The overall study: COVID-19 samples, acute and convalescent, were from the United States, Italy and Spain. The analysed material was cDNA or gDNA that came from T cells, B-cell-depleted T cells, or PBMCs.

How the authors handled the data: Estimated nucleated cell counts came from reference gene primer amplification. Clones were read by immunoSEQ multiplex PCR, and TCRdb kept only the in-frame ones, dropping some. For V, J and clone size, that table is used; D and trimming come from the DNA. The table includes roughly 260,000 clones, approximately 89% detected once. The CDR3 contains 13 residues. Germline V gene sequence: CDR1 SGHDN, CDR2 FVKESK. J was trimmed by 10 bases and V by 6 bases; bases with no gene match: 1. The chain couples TRBV14 to TRBJ2-1, with 15 bases aligning to TRBD2. This TCR came from a man aged 40-49 years who had recovered from COVID-19. Sequencing was done on a sample of peripheral blood. CDR3 amino acids: CASSGLAGGEQFF. Here the CDR3 DNA reads TGTGCCAGCAGTGGACTAGCGGGAGGGGAGCAGTTCTTC.